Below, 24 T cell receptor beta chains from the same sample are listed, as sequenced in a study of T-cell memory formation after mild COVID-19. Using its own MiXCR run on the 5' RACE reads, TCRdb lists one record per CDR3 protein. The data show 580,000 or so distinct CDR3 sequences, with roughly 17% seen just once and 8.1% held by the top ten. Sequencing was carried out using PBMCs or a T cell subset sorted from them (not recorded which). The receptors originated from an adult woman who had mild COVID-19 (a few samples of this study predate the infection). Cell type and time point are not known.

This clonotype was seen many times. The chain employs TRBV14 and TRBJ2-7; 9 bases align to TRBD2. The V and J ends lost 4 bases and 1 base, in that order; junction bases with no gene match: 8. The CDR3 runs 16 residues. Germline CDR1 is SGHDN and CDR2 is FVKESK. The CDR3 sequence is CASSPLGTSRSYEQYF. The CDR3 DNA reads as TGTGCCAGCAGCCCACTCGGGACTAGCAGGTCCTACGAGCAGTACTTC.

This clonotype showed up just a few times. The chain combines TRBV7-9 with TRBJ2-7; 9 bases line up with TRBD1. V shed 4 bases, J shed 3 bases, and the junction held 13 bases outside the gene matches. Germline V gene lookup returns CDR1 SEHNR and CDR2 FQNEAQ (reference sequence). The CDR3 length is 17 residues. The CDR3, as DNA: TGTGCCAGCAGCTCCTACACCCCCGGGACAGGGCTCTACGAGCAGTACTTC. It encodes CASSSYTPGTGLYEQYF.

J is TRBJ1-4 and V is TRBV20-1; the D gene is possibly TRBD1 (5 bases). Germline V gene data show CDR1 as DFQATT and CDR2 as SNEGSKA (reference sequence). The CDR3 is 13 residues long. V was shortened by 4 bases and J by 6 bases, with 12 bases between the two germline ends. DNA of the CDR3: TGCAGTGCTACTAAAGGGACGGATGAAAAACTGTTTTTT. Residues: CSATKGTDEKLFF.

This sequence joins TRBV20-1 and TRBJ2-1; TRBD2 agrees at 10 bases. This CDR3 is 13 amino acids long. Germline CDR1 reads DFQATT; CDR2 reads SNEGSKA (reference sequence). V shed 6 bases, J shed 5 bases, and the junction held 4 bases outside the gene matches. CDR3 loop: CSAHLAGDNEQFF. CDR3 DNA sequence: TGCAGTGCACATCTAGCGGGAGACAATGAGCAGTTCTTC.

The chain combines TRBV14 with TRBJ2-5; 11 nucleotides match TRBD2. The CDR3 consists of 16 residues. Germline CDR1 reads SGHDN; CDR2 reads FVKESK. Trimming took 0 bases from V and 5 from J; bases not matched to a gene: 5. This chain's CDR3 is CASSQELAGVRETQYF. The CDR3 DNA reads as TGTGCCAGCAGCCAAGAACTAGCGGGAGTCCGGGAGACCCAGTACTTC.

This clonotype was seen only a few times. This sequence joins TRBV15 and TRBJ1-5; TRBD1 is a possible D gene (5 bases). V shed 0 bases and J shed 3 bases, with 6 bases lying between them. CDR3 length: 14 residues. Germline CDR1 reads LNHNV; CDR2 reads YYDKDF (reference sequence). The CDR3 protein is CATSRDRANQPQHF. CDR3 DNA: TGTGCCACCAGCAGAGACAGGGCCAATCAGCCCCAGCATTTT.

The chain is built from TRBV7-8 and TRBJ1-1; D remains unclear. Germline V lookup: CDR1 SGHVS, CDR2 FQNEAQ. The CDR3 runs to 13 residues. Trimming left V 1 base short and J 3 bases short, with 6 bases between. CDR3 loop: CASSLVPYTEAFF. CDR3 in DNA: TGTGCCAGCAGCTTAGTGCCTTACACTGAAGCTTTCTTT.

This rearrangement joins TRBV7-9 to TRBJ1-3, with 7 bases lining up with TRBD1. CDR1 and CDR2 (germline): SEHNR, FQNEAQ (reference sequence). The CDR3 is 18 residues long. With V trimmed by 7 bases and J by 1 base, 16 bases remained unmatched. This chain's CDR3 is CASITNYRQGRSGNTIYF. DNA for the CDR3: TGTGCCAGCATCACGAATTACAGACAGGGAAGGTCTGGAAACACCATATATTTT.

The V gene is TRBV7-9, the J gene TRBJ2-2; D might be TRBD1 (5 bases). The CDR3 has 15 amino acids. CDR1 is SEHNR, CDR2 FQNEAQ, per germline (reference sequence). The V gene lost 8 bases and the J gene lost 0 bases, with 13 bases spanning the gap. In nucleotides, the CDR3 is TGTGCCAGCGCCAGGGAATCCGCGAACACCGGGGAGCTGTTTTTT. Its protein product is CASARESANTGELFF. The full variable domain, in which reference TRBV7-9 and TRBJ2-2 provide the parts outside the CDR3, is DTGVSQNPRHKITKRGQNVTFRCDPISEHNRLYWYRQTLGQGPEFLTYFQNEAQLEKSRLLSDRFSAERPKGSFSTLEIQRTEQGDSAMYLCASARESANTGELFFGEGSRLTVL.

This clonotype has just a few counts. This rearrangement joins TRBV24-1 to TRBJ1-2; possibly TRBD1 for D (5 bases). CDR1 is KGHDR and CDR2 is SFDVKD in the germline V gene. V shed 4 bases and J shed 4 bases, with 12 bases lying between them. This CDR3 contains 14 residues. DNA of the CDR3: TGTGCCACCAGTGAAGGGACCCACGGCTATGGCTACACCTTC. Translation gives CATSEGTHGYGYTF.

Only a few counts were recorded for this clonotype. The CDR3 region is CASSLAHSGGRAFF. The CDR3 DNA sequence: TGTGCCAGCAGCTTGGCACATAGCGGGGGAAGAGCTTTCTTT. The chain joins TRBV5-6 to TRBJ1-1; tentatively, D is TRBD1 (5 bases). Trimming pared 0 bases from V and 10 bases from J, leaving 16 bases between. Per germline, CDR1 SGHDT and CDR2 YYEEEE. The length of the CDR3 is 14 residues.

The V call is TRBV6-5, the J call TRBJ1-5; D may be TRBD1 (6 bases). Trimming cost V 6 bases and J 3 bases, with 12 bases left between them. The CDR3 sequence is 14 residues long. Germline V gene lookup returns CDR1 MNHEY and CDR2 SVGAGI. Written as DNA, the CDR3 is TGTGCCAGCAGCTTCGACAGGATCAATCAGCCCCAGCATTTT. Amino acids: CASSFDRINQPQHF.

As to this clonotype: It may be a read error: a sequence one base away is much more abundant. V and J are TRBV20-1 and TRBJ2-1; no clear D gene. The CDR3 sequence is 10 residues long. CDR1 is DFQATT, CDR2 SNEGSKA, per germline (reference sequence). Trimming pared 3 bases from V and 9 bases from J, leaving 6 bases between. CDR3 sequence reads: CSASSAEQFF. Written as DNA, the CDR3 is TGCAGTGCTAGTTCCGCTGAGCAGTTCTTC.

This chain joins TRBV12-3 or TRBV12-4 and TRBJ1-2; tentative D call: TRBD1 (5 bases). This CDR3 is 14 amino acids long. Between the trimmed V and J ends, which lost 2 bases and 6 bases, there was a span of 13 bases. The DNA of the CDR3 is TGTGCCAGCAGTTTATATCCAGGGATCGATGGCTACACCTTC. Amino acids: CASSLYPGIDGYTF.

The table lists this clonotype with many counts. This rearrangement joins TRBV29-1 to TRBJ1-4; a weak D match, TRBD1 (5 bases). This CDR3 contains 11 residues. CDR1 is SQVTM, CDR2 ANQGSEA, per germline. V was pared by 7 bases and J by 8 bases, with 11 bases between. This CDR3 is CSARGGEKLFF. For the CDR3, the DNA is TGCAGCGCCCGGGGCGGAGAAAAACTGTTTTTT.

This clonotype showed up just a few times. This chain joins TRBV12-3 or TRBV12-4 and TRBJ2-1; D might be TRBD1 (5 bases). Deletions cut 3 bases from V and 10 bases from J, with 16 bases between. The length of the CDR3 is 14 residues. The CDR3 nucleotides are TGTGCCAGCAGTTTTGGGTTAGGGGAAGGGGAGCAGTTCTTC. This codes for CASSFGLGEGEQFF.

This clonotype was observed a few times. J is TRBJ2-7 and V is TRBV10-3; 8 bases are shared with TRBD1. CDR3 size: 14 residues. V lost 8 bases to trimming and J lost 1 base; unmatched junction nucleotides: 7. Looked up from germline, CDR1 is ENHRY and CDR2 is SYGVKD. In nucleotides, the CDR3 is TGTGCCATCTCTGGCAGGGGGCCTTCCTACGAGCAGTACTTC. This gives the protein CAISGRGPSYEQYF.

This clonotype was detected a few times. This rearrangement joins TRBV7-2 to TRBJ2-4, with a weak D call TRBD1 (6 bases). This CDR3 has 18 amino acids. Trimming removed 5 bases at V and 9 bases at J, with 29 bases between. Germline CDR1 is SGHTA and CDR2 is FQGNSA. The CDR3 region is CASSPSTGFWVTQGIQYF. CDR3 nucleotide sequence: TGTGCCAGCAGCCCGAGCACAGGGTTCTGGGTCACACAGGGCATTCAGTACTTC.

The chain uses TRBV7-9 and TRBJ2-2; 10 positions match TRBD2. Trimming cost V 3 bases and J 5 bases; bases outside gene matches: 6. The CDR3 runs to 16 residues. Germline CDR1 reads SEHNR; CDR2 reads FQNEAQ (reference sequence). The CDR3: CASSFGSGRYTGELFF. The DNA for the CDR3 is TGTGCCAGCAGCTTCGGTAGCGGGAGGTATACCGGGGAGCTGTTTTTT.

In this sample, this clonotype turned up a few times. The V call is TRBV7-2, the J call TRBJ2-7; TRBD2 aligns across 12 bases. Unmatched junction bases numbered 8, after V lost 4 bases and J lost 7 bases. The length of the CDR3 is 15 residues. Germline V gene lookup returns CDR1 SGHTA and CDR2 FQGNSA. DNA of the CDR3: TGTGCCAGCAGCTCGAGACTAGCGGGAGCTCGGGAGCAGTACTTC. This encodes CASSSRLAGAREQYF.

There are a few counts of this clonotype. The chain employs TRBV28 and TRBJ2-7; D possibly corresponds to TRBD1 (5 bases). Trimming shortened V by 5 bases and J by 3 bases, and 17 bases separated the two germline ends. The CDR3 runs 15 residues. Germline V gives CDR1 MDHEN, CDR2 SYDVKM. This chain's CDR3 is CASSTTGDARYEQYF. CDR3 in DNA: TGTGCCAGCAGTACCACAGGAGATGCACGCTACGAGCAGTACTTC.

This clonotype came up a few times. Here the CDR3 reads CATSSRAWGEQYF. The CDR3 DNA reads TGTGCCACCAGCAGCCGTGCTTGGGGAGAGCAGTACTTC. The gene calls are TRBV15 and TRBJ2-7; D unclear. Between the trimmed V and J ends, which lost 3 bases and 7 bases, there was a span of 13 bases. The CDR3 has 13 residues. CDR1 is LNHNV, CDR2 YYDKDF, per germline (reference sequence).

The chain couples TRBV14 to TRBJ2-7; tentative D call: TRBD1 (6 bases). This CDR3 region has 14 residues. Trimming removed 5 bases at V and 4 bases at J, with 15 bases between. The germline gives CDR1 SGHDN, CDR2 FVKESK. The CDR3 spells CASSSPGTGYEQYF. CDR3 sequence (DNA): TGTGCCAGCAGCTCCCCCGGTACAGGGTACGAGCAGTACTTC. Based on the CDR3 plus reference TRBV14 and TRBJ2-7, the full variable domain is EAGVTQFPSHSVIEKGQTVTLRCDPISGHDNLYWYRRVMGKEIKFLLHFVKESKQDESGMPNNRFLAERTGGTYSTLKVQPAELEDSGVYFCASSSPGTGYEQYFGPGTRLTVT.

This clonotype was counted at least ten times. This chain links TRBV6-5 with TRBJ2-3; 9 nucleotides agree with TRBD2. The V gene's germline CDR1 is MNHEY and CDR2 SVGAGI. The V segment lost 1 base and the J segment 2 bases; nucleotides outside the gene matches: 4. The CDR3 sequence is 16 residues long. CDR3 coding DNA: TGTGCCAGCAGTTACTGGCCTAGCGGGAACACAGATACGCAGTATTTT. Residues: CASSYWPSGNTDTQYF.